This entry lists 10 T cell receptor beta chains sequenced from one sample in a study of cytomegalovirus exposure and HLA in healthy donors. A multiplex PCR was run with 60 Vbeta primers and 13 Jbeta primers. Using immunoSEQ multiplex PCR, the repertoire was profiled, and TCRdb retains in-frame clones only, with some absent. The table has around 150,000 clones, around 84% seen once. Specimen: PBMCs. All receptors derive from a male donor in good health and CMV-seropositive.

This rearrangement joins TRBV5-1 to TRBJ2-3, with TRBD2 matching over 10 bases. Per the germline V gene, CDR1 is SGHRS and CDR2 is YFSETQ. J lost 6 bases, V lost 7 bases, and 17 bases had no gene match. The CDR3 is 17 amino acids. The CDR3 nucleotides are TGCGCCAGCTCTCCCACAGGGAGCGGGGGGGCCGGGGATACGCAGTATTTT. Translation gives CASSPTGSGGAGDTQYF.

The V call is TRBV25-1, the J call TRBJ1-2; D uncertain. The CDR3 totals 15 residues. The germline gives CDR1 MGHDK, CDR2 SYGVNS. Trimming shortened V by 4 bases and J by 0 bases, and 12 bases separated the two germline ends. Here the CDR3 DNA reads TGTGCCAGCAGTGGGCCGGAGCGGGCTAACTATGGCTACACCTTC. It encodes CASSGPERANYGYTF.

The V gene is TRBV27, the J gene TRBJ1-1, with 12 bases identical to TRBD1. Germline V lookup: CDR1 MNHEY, CDR2 SMNVEV (reference sequence). V trimming: 3 bases; J trimming: 6 bases; junction bases outside the gene matches: 11. The CDR3 length is 17 residues. CDR3 residues: CASSLKLTGTGGPEAFF. The CDR3 DNA is TGTGCCAGCAGTTTGAAATTGACCGGGACAGGGGGCCCTGAAGCTTTCTTT.

The V and J genes are TRBV19 and TRBJ1-2, with TRBD1 matching 7 bases. Unmatched junction bases numbered 4, after V lost 6 bases and J lost 0 bases. Germline-derived CDR1 and CDR2 are LNHDA and SQIVND (reference sequence). This CDR3 region has 14 residues. Here the CDR3 DNA reads TGTGCCAGTAGAGGGGACAGAGCTAACTATGGCTACACCTTC. As protein: CASRGDRANYGYTF. Combining the CDR3 with reference TRBV19 and TRBJ1-2 gives the whole variable domain DGGITQSPKYLFRKEGQNVTLSCEQNLNHDAMYWYRQDPGQGLRLIYYSQIVNDFQKGDIAEGYSVSREKKESFPLTVTSAQKNPTAFYLCASRGDRANYGYTFGSGTRLTVV.

The J gene is TRBJ1-6, the V gene TRBV27; weak D call: TRBD1 (5 bases). CDR3 length: 14 amino acids. CDR1 is MNHEY and CDR2 is SMNVEV in the germline V gene (reference sequence). Trimming stripped 7 bases from V and 1 base from J, with 8 bases between. In DNA, the CDR3 is TGTGCCAGCACGGGGGAGTCCTATAATTCACCCCTCCACTTT. Its protein is CASTGESYNSPLHF.

The chain couples TRBV4-2 to TRBJ1-6; TRBD1 might be the D (5 bases). The CDR3 covers 16 residues. V was trimmed by 1 base and J by 8 bases, leaving 15 bases between them. Germline V gene lookup returns CDR1 LGHNA and CDR2 YNFKEQ. CDR3 sequence (DNA): TGTGCCAGCAGCCAAGTGGGAGGGACCTTCGATTCACCCCTCCACTTT. Translating gives CASSQVGGTFDSPLHF.

The chain couples TRBV7-2 to TRBJ1-3; no definite D call. Trimming took 6 bases from V and 11 from J, leaving 11 bases between them. This CDR3 spans 11 amino acids. CDR1 and CDR2 from the germline V gene are SGHTA and FQGNSA. CDR3 bases: TGTGCCAGCAGTTCCAGGAACGCCATATATTTT. This codes for CASSSRNAIYF.

V usage is TRBV10-3 and J usage is TRBJ2-7, with D perhaps matching TRBD1 (5 bases). Germline-derived CDR1 and CDR2 are ENHRY and SYGVKD. The CDR3 consists of 14 residues. V was clipped by 3 bases and J by 2 bases, with 11 bases between them. The CDR3 DNA is TGTGCCATCAGTGATCAGGGCATCGCCTACGAGCAGTACTTC. It specifies CAISDQGIAYEQYF.

The CDR3 DNA sequence: TGTGCCAGCTCACCACTTTACCGGCCTAGCGGGAGAAAGACCGGGGAGCTGTTTTTT. It codes for CASSPLYRPSGRKTGELFF. The J gene is TRBJ2-2, the V gene TRBV18, with TRBD2 matching 10 bases. This CDR3 is 19 amino acids long. Trimming cost V 1 base and J 5 bases; bases outside gene matches: 13. Germline CDR1 reads KGHSH; CDR2 reads LQKENI.

The gene calls are TRBV28 and TRBJ2-2; TRBD1 is a possible D gene (5 bases). Germline V gene lookup returns CDR1 MDHEN and CDR2 SYDVKM. V was trimmed by 3 bases and J by 7 bases, leaving 12 bases between them. This CDR3 region has 14 residues. The CDR3 spells CASSLGTGGGELFF. CDR3 in DNA: TGTGCCAGCAGTTTGGGTACAGGCGGCGGGGAGCTGTTTTTT.